Shown below are 18 T cell receptor beta chains from a single sample sequenced in a study of response to subunit inactivated influenza vaccine (dated by TCRdb to 2017 to 2018). Library creation used RT-PCR. The data were produced on an Illumina HiSeq 2500. TCRdb redid the processing of the public reads, applying fastp at Q25 and MiXCR, and retained in-frame beta chains. Every distinct CDR3 protein forms one entry, paired with its most common genes and DNA. The sample includes about 190,000 distinct CDR3 sequences, with around 15% observed a single time. Of the sample, approximately 30% is held by the ten largest clones. The sequencing here drew on CD8+ T cells sorted from PBMCs, taken 5 days after vaccination. These receptors were collected from a man over 45 who received an inactivated influenza vaccine. Donor details come from another sample of the same person, matched by shared clones.

The chain employs TRBV11-2 and TRBJ2-1; 9 bases are a match to TRBD1. This CDR3 comprises 11 residues. Germline assignment: CDR1 SGHAT and CDR2 FQNNGV. Germline trimming cut 6 bases from V and 10 bases from J; bases unmatched to any gene: 1. CDR3: CASRTGGEQFF. For the CDR3, the DNA is TGTGCCAGCAGAACAGGGGGCGAGCAGTTCTTC.

In its sample, this clonotype was seen many times. This sequence joins TRBV7-3 and TRBJ2-1; 7 bases agree with TRBD1. CDR1 is SGHTA and CDR2 is FQGTGA in the germline V gene. The junction had 11 bases not matched to a gene; V was cut back by 6 bases and J by 15 bases. The CDR3 extends over 12 amino acids. CDR3 residues: CASSFSRDRLFF. The CDR3 nucleotides read TGTGCCAGCAGTTTTTCTCGGGACAGATTGTTCTTC.

J is TRBJ2-5 and V is TRBV12-5, with 10 bases matching TRBD1. V lost 6 bases to trimming and J lost 5 bases; unmatched junction nucleotides: 6. From germline, CDR1 is LGHNT and CDR2 FRNRAP. CDR3 length: 14 residues. The CDR3 here is CASGTGQGMETQYF. In DNA form, the CDR3 reads TGTGCTAGTGGGACGGGACAGGGGATGGAGACCCAGTACTTC.

This clonotype was observed a handful of times. The gene calls are TRBV3-1 and TRBJ2-1; unclear D gene. The CDR3 loop spans 15 amino acids. From germline, CDR1 is LGHDT and CDR2 YNNKEL (reference sequence). Trimming shortened V by 1 base and J by 4 bases, and 11 bases separated the two germline ends. CDR3 loop: CASSQATQGYNEQFF. The CDR3 DNA reads as TGTGCCAGCAGCCAAGCTACCCAAGGTTACAATGAGCAGTTCTTC.

This clonotype appeared a few times. This rearrangement joins TRBV20-1 to TRBJ2-7; D not certain. CDR1 and CDR2 (germline): DFQATT, SNEGSKA (reference sequence). Deletions cut 5 bases from V and 0 bases from J, with 11 bases between. The CDR3 is 13 amino acids. The CDR3 coding sequence is TGCAGTGCTCGACATGTAAGCTCCTACGAGCAGTACTTC. It is translated as CSARHVSSYEQYF.

This clonotype was counted a few times. The genes are TRBV27 and TRBJ2-5; tentative D call: TRBD2 (7 bases). CDR1 MNHEY and CDR2 SMNVEV come from the germline V gene (reference sequence). V was shortened by 0 bases and J by 5 bases, with 13 bases between the two germline ends. The CDR3 runs 15 residues. The CDR3 DNA follows: TGTGCCAGCAGTTTATCCCAGGGAGGGGGGGAGACCCAGTACTTC. It translates to CASSLSQGGGETQYF.

In its sample, this clonotype was seen a few times. The rearrangement joins TRBV2 to TRBJ1-2, with TRBD1 matching 9 bases. With 6 bases clipped from V and 3 bases from J, the junction kept 2 bases outside the gene matches. In germline, CDR1 is SNHLY, CDR2 FYNNEI. This CDR3 has 13 residues. In DNA, the CDR3 is TGTGCCAGCAGATGGACAGGGGACTATGGCTACACCTTC. Translating gives CASRWTGDYGYTF.

The gene calls are TRBV12-3 or TRBV12-4 and TRBJ1-1, with D possibly being TRBD1 (5 bases). This CDR3 region has 14 residues. The germline V and J ends were trimmed by 1 base and 7 bases, with 13 bases remaining between them. The CDR3 DNA follows: TGTGCCAGCAGTTTAGGACAGAAACTGGGTGAAGCTTTCTTT. Protein sequence: CASSLGQKLGEAFF.

This clonotype has a count of ten or more. The V call is TRBV9, the J call TRBJ2-2; no reliable D call. Trimming stripped 2 bases from V and 6 bases from J, with 2 bases between. The CDR3 consists of 11 residues. In germline, CDR1 is SGDLS, CDR2 YYNGEE. The CDR3: CASSVSGELFF. The CDR3 coding sequence is TGTGCCAGCAGCGTTTCCGGGGAGCTGTTTTTT.

This clonotype has just a few counts. V is TRBV20-1 and J is TRBJ2-2; weak D call: TRBD1 (5 bases). Deletions cut 5 bases from V and 1 base from J, with 8 bases between. This CDR3 has 13 amino acids. Germline values: CDR1 DFQATT, CDR2 SNEGSKA (reference sequence). The CDR3 loop is CSAGRVNTGELFF. CDR3 bases: TGCAGTGCTGGCAGGGTGAACACCGGGGAGCTGTTTTTT.

This clonotype was seen many times. This chain connects TRBV5-1 to TRBJ2-7; TRBD2 is a possible D gene (6 bases). Per germline, CDR1 SGHRS and CDR2 YFSETQ. There are 13 residues in the CDR3. V was shortened by 3 bases and J by 3 bases, with 10 bases between the two germline ends. The CDR3 reads CASSWGTLYEQYF. CDR3 DNA sequence: TGCGCCAGCAGCTGGGGGACTCTCTACGAGCAGTACTTC.

The gene calls are TRBV7-9 and TRBJ2-5; maybe TRBD1 (5 bases). Between the trimmed V and J ends, which lost 5 bases and 2 bases, there was a span of 12 bases. The CDR3 loop spans 14 amino acids. CDR1 and CDR2 (germline): SEHNR, FQNEAQ (reference sequence). As DNA, the CDR3 is TGTGCCAGCAGCCCCTGGACATCTCAAGAGACCCAGTACTTC. Amino acid sequence: CASSPWTSQETQYF.

This clonotype has just a few counts. This sequence joins TRBV20-1 and TRBJ2-3; 9 positions agree with TRBD2. This CDR3 comprises 17 residues. With V trimmed by 0 bases and J by 2 bases, 9 bases remained unmatched. Germline assignment: CDR1 DFQATT and CDR2 SNEGSKA (reference sequence). The CDR3 bases are TGCAGTGCTAGAGACTGGACTAGCGAAATCCACACAGATACGCAGTATTTT. This gives the protein CSARDWTSEIHTDTQYF.

In its sample, this clonotype was seen many times. The rearrangement joins TRBV3-1 to TRBJ2-5, with TRBD2 matching 11 bases. This CDR3 is 15 amino acids long. CDR1 and CDR2 from the germline V gene are LGHDT and YNNKEL (reference sequence). V dropped 4 bases and J dropped 4; count of bases not matched to a gene: 5. CDR3: CASSPAGLAGETQYF. The DNA for the CDR3 is TGTGCCAGCAGCCCGGCCGGACTAGCGGGAGAGACCCAGTACTTC.

The chain uses TRBV27 and TRBJ2-7, with D perhaps being TRBD1 or TRBD2 (6 bases each). Trimming left V 8 bases short and J 1 base short, with 18 bases between. This CDR3 comprises 15 residues. Per germline, CDR1 MNHEY and CDR2 SMNVEV (reference sequence). CDR3 coding DNA: TGTGCCAGCTCGGGGGCGGTTGGGCCGTCCTACGAGCAGTACTTC. This translates into CASSGAVGPSYEQYF.

This clonotype was counted only a few times. The V and J genes are TRBV7-8 and TRBJ2-5; D remains unclear. Germline V gives CDR1 SGHVS, CDR2 FQNEAQ. The length of the CDR3 is 14 residues. With 4 bases removed from V and 1 base from J, the gap between germline ends came to 10 bases. CDR3 protein: CASSSLGTQETQYF. CDR3 sequence (DNA): TGTGCCAGCAGCTCCCTAGGCACCCAAGAGACCCAGTACTTC.

V gene TRBV20-1 combines with J gene TRBJ2-7; a weak D match, TRBD2 (6 bases). V lost 3 bases and J lost 0, with 12 bases in between. CDR3 length: 14 amino acids. Germline V gives CDR1 DFQATT, CDR2 SNEGSKA (reference sequence). CDR3 region: CSASPSRDSYEQYF. CDR3 nucleotides: TGCAGTGCTAGTCCTTCGCGGGACTCCTACGAGCAGTACTTC.

This clonotype occurred a few times. The chain has TRBV28 and TRBJ1-5, with a tentative D call TRBD1 (5 bases). The V and J ends lost 5 bases and 3 bases respectively, with 14 bases between them. The CDR3 extends over 15 amino acids. Per germline, CDR1 MDHEN and CDR2 SYDVKM. This CDR3 is CASSGLPGYNQPQHF. CDR3 DNA sequence: TGTGCCAGCAGTGGCTTGCCAGGGTACAATCAGCCCCAGCATTTT.